This paragraph covers one T cell receptor (beta chain) sequence. The repertoire was sequenced with immunoSEQ multiplex PCR; TCRdb's copy has only in-frame clones and lacks some. Among under 300,000 clones listed, around 87% were seen once. This CDR3 comprises 16 residues. CDR1 is SGHNT, CDR2 YYREEE, per germline (reference sequence). Trimming at V came to 4 bases and at J to 0 bases, leaving 7 bases not matched to a gene. This record belongs to a study of blood T cell repertoires in COVID-19. This chain joins TRBV5-4 and TRBJ1-3, with TRBD1 matching over 7 bases. Source material: peripheral blood. The receptor's source is a woman in her 70s with active or convalescent COVID-19. CDR3: CASSRGQGDSGNTIYF. The CDR3 DNA reads TGTGCCAGCAGCCGAGGGCAGGGGGACTCTGGAAACACCATATATTTT. Full variable domain (missing parts from reference TRBV5-4 and TRBJ1-3): ETGVTQSPTHLIKTRGQQVTLRCSSQSGHNTVSWYQQALGQGPQFIFQYYREEENGRGNFPPRFSGLQFPNYSSELNVNALELDDSALYLCASSRGQGDSGNTIYFGEGSWLTVV.